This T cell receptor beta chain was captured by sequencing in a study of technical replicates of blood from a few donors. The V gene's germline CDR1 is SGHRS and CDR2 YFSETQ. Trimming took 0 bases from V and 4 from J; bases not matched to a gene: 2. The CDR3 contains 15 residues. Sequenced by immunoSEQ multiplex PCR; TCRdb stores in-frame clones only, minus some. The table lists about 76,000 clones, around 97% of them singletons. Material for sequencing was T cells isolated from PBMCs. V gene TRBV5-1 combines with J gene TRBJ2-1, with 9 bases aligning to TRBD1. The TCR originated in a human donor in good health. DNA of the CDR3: TGCGCCAGCAGCTTGGCAGGGACAGGGTACAATGAGCAGTTCTTC. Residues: CASSLAGTGYNEQFF.